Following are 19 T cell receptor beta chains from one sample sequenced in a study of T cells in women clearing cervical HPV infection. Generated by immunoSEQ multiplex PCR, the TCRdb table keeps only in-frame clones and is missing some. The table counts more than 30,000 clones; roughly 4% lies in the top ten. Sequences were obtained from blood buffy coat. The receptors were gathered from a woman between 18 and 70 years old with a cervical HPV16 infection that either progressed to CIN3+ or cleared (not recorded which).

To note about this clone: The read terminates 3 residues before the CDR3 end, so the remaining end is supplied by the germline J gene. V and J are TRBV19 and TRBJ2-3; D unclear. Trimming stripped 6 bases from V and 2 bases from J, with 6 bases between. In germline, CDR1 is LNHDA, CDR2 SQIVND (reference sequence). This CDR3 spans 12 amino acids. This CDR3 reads CASRQNTDTQYF. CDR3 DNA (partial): TGTGCCAGTAGGCAGAACACAGATACG.

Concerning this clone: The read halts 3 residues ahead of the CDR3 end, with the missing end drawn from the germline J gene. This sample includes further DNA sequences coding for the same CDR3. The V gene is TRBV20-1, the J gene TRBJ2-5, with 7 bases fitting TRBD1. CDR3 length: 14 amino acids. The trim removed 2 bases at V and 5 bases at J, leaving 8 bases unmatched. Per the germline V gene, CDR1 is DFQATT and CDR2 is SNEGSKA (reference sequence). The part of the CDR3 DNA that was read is TGCAGTGCTAGAAACAGGGGCCCAAGGGAGACC. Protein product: CSARNRGPRET. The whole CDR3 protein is CSARNRGPRETQYF.

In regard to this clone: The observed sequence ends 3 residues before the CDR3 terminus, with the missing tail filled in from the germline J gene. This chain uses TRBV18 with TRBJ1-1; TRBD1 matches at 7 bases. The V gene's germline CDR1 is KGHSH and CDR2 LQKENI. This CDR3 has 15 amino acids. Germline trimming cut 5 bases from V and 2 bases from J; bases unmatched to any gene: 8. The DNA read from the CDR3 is TGTGCCAGCTCATTGATTAACAGGGGAAACACTGAA. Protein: CASSLINRGNTE. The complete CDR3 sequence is CASSLINRGNTEAFF.

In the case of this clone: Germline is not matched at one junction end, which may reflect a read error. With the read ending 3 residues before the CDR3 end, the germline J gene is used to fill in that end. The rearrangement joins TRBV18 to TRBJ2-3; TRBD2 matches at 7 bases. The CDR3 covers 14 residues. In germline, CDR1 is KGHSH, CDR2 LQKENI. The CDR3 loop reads CASSPPGGRETQYF. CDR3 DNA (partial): TGTGCCAGCTCCCCACCCGGCGGGAGAGAGACG.

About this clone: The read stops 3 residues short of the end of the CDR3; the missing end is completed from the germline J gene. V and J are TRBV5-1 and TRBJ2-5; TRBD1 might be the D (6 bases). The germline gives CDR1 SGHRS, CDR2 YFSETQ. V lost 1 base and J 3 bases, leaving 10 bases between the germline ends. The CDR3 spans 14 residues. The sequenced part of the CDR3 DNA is TGCGCCAGCAGCTTGTTGGGGGCCGAAGAGACC. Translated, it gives CASSLLGAEET. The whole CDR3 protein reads CASSLLGAEETQYF.

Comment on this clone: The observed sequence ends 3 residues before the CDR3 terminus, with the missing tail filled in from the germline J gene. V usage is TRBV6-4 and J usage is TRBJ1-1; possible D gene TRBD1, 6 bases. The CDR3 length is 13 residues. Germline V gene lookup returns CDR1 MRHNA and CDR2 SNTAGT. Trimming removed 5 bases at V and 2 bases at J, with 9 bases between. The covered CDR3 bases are TGTGCCAGCAGTCAGGGGCCTAACACTGAA. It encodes CASSQGPNTE. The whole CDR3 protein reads CASSQGPNTEAFF.

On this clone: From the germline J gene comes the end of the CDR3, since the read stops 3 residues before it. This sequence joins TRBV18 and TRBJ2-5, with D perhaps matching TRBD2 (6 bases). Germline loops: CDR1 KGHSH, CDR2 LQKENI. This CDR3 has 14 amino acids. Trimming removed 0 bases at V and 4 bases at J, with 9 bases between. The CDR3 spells CASSPPGGPETQYF. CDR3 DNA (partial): TGTGCCAGCTCACCACCGGGGGGACCAGAGACC.

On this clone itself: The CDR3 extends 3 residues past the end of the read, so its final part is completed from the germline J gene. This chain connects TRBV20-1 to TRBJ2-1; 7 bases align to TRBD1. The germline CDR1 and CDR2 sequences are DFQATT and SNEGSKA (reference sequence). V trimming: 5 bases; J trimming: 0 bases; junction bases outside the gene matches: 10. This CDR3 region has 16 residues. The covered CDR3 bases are TGCAGTGCTGGGCATACCGGGACAGCCTCCTACAATGAG. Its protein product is CSAGHTGTASYNE. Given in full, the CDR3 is CSAGHTGTASYNEQFF.

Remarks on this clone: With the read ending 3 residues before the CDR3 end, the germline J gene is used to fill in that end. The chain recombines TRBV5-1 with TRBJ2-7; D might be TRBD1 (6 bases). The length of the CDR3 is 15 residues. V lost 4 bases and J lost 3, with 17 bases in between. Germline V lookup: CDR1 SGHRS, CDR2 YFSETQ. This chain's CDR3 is CASSSPPGTNYEQYF. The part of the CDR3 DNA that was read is TGCGCCAGCAGCAGCCCCCCCGGGACAAACTACGAG.

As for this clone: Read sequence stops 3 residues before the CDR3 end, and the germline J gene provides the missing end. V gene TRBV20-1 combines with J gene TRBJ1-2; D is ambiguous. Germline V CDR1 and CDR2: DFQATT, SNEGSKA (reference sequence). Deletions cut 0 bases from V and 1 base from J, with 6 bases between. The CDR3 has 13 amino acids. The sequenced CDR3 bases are TGCAGTGCTAGAGATGAGGTTAACTATGGC. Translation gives CSARDEVNYG. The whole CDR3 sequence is CSARDEVNYGYTF.

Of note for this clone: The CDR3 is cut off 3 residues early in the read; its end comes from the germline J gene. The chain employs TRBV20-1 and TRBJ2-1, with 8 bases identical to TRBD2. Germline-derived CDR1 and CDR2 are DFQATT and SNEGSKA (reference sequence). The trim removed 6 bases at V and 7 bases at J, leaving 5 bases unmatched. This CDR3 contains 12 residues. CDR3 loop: CSAERGRNEQFF. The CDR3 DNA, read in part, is TGCAGTGCCGAACGCGGGAGGAATGAG.

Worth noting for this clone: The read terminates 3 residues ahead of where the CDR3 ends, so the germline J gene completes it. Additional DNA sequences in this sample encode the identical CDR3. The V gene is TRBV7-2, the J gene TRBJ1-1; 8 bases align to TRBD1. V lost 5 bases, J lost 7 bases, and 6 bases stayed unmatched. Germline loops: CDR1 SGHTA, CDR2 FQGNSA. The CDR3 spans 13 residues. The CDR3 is CASSQGARGEAFF. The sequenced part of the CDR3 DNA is TGTGCCAGCAGCCAGGGGGCGCGGGGTGAA.

The CDR3 loop is CASSSRSLAGQPQHF. The covered CDR3 bases are TGTGCCAGCAGCTCAAGGTCACTTGCGGGTCAGCCC. V is TRBV5-6 and J is TRBJ1-5; D remains ambiguous. The observed sequence ends 3 residues before the CDR3 terminus, with the missing tail filled in from the germline J gene. Germline CDR1 and CDR2: SGHDT and YYEEEE. The CDR3 spans 15 residues. V dropped 3 bases and J dropped 6 bases, with 16 bases sitting between them.

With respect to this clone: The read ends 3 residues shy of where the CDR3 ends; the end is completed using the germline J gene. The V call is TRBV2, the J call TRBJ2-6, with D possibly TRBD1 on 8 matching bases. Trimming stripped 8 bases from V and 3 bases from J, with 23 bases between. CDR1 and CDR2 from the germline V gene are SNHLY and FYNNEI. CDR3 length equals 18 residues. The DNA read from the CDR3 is TGTGCCAGCTGGGGGGGGCAGGGGGCCTTCGATGGGGCCAACGTC. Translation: CASWGGQGAFDGANV. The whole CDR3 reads CASWGGQGAFDGANVLTF. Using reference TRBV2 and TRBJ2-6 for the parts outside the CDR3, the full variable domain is EPEVTQTPSHQVTQMGQEVILRCVPISNHLYFYWYRQILGQKVEFLVSFYNNEISEKSEIFDDQFSVERPDGSNFTLKIRSTKLEDSAMYFCASWGGQGAFDGANVLTFGAGSRLTVL.

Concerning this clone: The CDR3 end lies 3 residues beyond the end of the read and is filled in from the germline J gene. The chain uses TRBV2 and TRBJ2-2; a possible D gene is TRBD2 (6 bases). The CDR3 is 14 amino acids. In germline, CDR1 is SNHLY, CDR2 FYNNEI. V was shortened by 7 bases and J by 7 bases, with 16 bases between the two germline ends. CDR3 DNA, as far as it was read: TGTGCCAGCACCCCTAGACTAGTCAACGGGGAG. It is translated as CASTPRLVNGE. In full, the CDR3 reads CASTPRLVNGELFF.

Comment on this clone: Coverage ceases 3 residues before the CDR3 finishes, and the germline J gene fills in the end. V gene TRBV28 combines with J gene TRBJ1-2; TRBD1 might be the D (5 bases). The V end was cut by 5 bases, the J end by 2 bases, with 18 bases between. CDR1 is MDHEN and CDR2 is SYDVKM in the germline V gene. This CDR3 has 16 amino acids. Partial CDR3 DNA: TGTGCCAGCAGTCTTAATGGGGCAGAAAGCAACTATGGC. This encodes CASSLNGAESNYG. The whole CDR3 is CASSLNGAESNYGYTF.

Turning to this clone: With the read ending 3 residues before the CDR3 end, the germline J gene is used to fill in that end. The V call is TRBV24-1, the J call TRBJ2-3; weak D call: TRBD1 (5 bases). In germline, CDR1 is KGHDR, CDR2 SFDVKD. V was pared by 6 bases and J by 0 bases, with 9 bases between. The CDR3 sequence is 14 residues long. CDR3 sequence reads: CATSSPGSTDTQYF. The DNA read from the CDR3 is TGTGCCACCAGTTCCCCAGGGAGCACAGATACG.

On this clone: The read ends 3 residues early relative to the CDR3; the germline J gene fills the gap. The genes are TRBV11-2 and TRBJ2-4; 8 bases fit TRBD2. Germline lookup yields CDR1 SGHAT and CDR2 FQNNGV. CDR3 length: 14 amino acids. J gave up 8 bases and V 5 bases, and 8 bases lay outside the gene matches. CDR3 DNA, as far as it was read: TGTGCCAGCAGCGAAAGCGGGAGATCTGACATT. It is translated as CASSESGRSDI. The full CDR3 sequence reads CASSESGRSDIQYF.

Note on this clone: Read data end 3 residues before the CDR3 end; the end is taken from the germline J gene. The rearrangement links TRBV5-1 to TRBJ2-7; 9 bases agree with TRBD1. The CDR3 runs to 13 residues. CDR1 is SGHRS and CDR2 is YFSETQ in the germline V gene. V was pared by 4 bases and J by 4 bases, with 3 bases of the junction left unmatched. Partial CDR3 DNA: TGCGCCAGCAGCACGGGACAGGGTTACGAG. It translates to CASSTGQGYE. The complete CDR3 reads CASSTGQGYEQYF.